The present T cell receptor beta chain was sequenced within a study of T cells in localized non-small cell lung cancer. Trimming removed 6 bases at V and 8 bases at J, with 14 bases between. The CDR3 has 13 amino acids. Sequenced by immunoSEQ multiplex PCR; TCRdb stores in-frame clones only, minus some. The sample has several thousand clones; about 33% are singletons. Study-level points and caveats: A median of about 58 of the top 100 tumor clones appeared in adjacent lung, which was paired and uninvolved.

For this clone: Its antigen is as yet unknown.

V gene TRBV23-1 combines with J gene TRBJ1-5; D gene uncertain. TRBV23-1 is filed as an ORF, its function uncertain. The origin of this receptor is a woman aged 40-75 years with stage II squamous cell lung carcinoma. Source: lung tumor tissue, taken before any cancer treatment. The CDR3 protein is CASSLEGDKPQHF. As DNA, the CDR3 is TGCGCCAGCAGCTTGGAGGGTGATAAGCCCCAGCATTTT.